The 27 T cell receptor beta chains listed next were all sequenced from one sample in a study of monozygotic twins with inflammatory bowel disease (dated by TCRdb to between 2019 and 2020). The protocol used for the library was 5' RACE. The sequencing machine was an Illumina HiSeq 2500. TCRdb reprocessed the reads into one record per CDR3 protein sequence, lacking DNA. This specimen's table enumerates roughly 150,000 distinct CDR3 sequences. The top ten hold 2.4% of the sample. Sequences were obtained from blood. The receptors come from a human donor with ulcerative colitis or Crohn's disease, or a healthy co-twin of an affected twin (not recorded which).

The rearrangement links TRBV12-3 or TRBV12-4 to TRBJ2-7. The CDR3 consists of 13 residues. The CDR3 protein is CASSFTGFYEQYF.

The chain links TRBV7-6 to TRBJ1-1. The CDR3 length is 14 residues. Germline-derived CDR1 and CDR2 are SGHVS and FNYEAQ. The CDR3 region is CASSLEQGNTEAFF.

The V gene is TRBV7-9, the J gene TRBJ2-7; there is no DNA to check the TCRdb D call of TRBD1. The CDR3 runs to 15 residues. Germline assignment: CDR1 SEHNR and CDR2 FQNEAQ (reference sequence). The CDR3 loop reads CASSLARQGAYEQYF.

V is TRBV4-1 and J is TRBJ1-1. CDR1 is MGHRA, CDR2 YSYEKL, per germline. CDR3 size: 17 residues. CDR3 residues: CASSQAPGPSLYTEAFF.

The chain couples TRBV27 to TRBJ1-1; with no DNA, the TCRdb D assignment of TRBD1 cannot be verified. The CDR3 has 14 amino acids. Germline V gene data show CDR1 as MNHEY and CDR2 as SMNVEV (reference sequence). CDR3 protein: CASSYRGSDTEAFF.

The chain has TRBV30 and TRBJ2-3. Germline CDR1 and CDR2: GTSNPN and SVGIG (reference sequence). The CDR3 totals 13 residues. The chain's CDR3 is CAWSVRLADTQYF.

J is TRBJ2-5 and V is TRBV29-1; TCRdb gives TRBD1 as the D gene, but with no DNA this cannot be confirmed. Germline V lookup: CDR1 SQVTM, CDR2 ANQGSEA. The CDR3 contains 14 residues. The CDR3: CSVDGYRGMETQYF.

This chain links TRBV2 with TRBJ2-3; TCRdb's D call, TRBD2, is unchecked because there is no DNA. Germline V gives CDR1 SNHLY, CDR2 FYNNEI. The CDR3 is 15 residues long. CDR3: CASRKTSGGWDTQYF.

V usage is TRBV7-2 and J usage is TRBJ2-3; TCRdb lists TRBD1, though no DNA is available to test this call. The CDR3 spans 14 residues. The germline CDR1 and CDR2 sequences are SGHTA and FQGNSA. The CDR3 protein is CASSPRWGKDTQYF.

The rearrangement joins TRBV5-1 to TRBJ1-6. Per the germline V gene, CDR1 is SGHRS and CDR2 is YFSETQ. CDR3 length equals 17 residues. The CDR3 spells CASSKDRGNSYNSPLHF.

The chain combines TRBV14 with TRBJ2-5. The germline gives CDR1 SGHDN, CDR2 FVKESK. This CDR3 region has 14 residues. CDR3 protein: CASSQDISRETQYF.

The CDR3 sequence is CASSPFGLAGRKETQYF. The chain has TRBV7-2 and TRBJ2-5; TCRdb selects TRBD2, and the lack of DNA leaves this call unchecked. The CDR3 runs to 17 residues. Germline values: CDR1 SGHTA, CDR2 FQGNSA.

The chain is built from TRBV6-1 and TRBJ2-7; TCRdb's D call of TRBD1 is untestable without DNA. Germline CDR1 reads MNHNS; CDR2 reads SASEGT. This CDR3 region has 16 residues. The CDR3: CASSSGPGQVSYEQYF.

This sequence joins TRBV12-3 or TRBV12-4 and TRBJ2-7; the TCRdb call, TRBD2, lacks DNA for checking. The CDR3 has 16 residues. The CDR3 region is CASTNSLLGRRLEQYF.

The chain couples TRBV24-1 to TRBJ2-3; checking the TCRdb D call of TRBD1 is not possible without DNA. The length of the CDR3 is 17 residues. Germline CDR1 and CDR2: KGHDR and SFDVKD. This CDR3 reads CATSGGLAGESTDTQYF.

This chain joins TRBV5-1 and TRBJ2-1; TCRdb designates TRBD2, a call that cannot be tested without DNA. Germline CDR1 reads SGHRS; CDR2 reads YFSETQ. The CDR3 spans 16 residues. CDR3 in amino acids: CASSFGGLAGDNEQFF.

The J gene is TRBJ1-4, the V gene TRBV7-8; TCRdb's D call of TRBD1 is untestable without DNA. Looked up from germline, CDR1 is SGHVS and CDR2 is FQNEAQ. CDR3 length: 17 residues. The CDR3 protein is CASSSPRGELLNEKLFF.

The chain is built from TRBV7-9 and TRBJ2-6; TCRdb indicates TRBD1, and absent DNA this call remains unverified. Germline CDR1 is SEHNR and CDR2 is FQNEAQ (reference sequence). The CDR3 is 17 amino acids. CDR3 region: CASSHRQGHSGANVLTF.

Here the CDR3 reads CASSWNGGRETQYF. The genes are TRBV7-3 and TRBJ2-5; TCRdb outputs TRBD1, but without DNA this stays unchecked. Germline V CDR1 and CDR2: SGHTA, FQGTGA. This CDR3 has 14 amino acids.

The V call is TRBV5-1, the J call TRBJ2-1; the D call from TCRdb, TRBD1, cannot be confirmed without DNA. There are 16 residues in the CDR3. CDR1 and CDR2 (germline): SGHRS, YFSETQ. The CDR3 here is CASSGDRDRSYNEQFF. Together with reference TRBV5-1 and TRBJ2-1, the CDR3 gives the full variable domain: KAGVTQTPRYLIKTRGQQVTLSCSPISGHRSVSWYQQTPGQGLQFLFEYFSETQRNKGNFPGRFSGRQFSNSRSEMNVSTLELGDSALYLCASSGDRDRSYNEQFFGPGTRLTVL.

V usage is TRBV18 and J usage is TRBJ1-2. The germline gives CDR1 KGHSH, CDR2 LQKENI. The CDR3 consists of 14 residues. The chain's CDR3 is CPSSPRAQNYGYTF.

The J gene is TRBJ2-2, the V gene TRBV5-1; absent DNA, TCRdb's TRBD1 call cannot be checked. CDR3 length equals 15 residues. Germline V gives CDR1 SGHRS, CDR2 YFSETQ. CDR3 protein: CASALQGAGTGELFF.

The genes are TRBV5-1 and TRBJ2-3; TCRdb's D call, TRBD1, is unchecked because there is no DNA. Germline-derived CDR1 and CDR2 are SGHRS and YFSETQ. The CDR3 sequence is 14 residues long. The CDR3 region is CASSNTPASDTQYF.

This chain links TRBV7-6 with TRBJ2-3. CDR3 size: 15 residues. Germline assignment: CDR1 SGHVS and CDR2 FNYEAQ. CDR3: CASSIAGGGADTQYF.

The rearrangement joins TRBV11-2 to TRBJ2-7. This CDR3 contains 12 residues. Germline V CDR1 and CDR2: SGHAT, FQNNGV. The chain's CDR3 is CASSSQRHQQYF.

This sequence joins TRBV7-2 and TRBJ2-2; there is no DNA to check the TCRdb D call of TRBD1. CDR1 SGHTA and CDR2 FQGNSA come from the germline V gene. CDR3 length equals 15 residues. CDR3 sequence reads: CASSLGGVRTGELFF.

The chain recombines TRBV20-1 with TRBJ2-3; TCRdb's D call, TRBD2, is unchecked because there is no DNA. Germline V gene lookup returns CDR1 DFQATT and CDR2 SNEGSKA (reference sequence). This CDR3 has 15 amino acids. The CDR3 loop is CSASARASSTDTQYF.